What follows are 6 T cell receptor beta chains derived from one specimen sequenced in a study of blood T cell repertoires in COVID-19. Here immunoSEQ multiplex PCR was the method, and the copy in TCRdb shows in-frame clones only, minus some. The data hold nearly 350,000 clones, with around 91% observed a single time. Sequencing input: peripheral blood. The receptor source for this set is a woman younger than 35 who had recovered from COVID-19.

The rearrangement joins TRBV14 to TRBJ2-2; possibly TRBD2 for D (5 bases). This CDR3 is 16 amino acids long. V lost 4 bases and J lost 6, with 18 bases in between. Germline assignment: CDR1 SGHDN and CDR2 FVKESK. CDR3 nucleotide sequence: TGTGCCAGCAGCCCCAGAGGGCTTTTGGGCGCCGGGGAGCTGTTTTTT. Its protein is CASSPRGLLGAGELFF.

The genes are TRBV7-2 and TRBJ2-5; 9 nucleotides match TRBD1. The germline V gene encodes CDR1 SGHTA and CDR2 FQGNSA. With 3 bases clipped from V and 2 bases from J, the junction kept 7 bases outside the gene matches. CDR3 length equals 16 residues. The CDR3 DNA reads as TGTGCCAGCAGCTTCTACAGGGGGCGAGGACAAGAGACCCAGTACTTC. Translation gives CASSFYRGRGQETQYF.

The chain employs TRBV14 and TRBJ1-2; no firm D call. Per the germline V gene, CDR1 is SGHDN and CDR2 is FVKESK. CDR3 length: 13 residues. Between the trimmed V and J ends, which lost 0 bases and 2 bases, there was a span of 4 bases. CDR3 residues: CASSQDLNYGYTF. CDR3 bases: TGTGCCAGCAGCCAAGACCTCAACTATGGCTACACCTTC. The whole variable domain, remainder taken from reference TRBV14 and TRBJ1-2, is EAGVTQFPSHSVIEKGQTVTLRCDPISGHDNLYWYRRVMGKEIKFLLHFVKESKQDESGMPNNRFLAERTGGTYSTLKVQPAELEDSGVYFCASSQDLNYGYTFGSGTRLTVV.

The chain recombines TRBV5-4 with TRBJ1-2; 9 bases agree with TRBD1. Germline V lookup: CDR1 SGHNT, CDR2 YYREEE (reference sequence). V shed 3 bases, J shed 8 bases, and the junction held 5 bases outside the gene matches. This CDR3 has 13 residues. The CDR3 nucleotides are TGTGCCAGCAGCTGGGACAGGGTAGAAGGCTACACCTTC. It yields the protein CASSWDRVEGYTF.

The rearrangement uses TRBV7-2 and TRBJ2-7; TRBD1 matches at 8 bases. Unmatched junction bases numbered 6, after V lost 4 bases and J lost 7 bases. Germline V gene lookup returns CDR1 SGHTA and CDR2 FQGNSA. The CDR3 spans 13 residues. The DNA for the CDR3 is TGTGCCAGCAGCTCAGGACAGGGCGGGGAGCAGTACGTC. Translating gives CASSSGQGGEQYV.

The chain uses TRBV11-3 and TRBJ2-1; 7 nucleotides align to TRBD1. V trimming: 6 bases; J trimming: 0 bases; junction bases outside the gene matches: 5. CDR3 length: 15 residues. CDR1 SGHNT and CDR2 YENEEA come from the germline V gene. The chain's CDR3 is CASSETGSSYNEQFF. The CDR3 DNA reads as TGTGCCAGCAGTGAGACAGGGAGCTCCTACAATGAGCAGTTCTTC.